This T cell receptor beta chain was profiled in a study of blood T cells in healthy people across ages. Germline V gives CDR1 MNHEY, CDR2 SVGAGI. The CDR3 length is 13 residues. The ends lost 6 bases at V and 8 bases at J; junction bases unmatched: 8. A J-beta primer mix and a sample-barcoded 5' primer were used in a second PCR of about 7 to 11 cycles. In TCRdb, the 5' RACE reads were re-called with MiXCR into one record per CDR3 protein. This table has approximately 1.5 million distinct CDR3 sequences, 35% to 45% appearing once. The chain is built from TRBV6-5 and TRBJ1-1; 8 bases match TRBD1. The sequence was collected from a woman aged 18-30 years in good health. The source material was blood. The CDR3 bases are TGTGCCAGCAGCCCCGGACAGGGTTTCGAAGCTTTCTTT. Its protein is CASSPGQGFEAFF.